Below are 10 T cell receptor beta chains sequenced from a single sample in a study of T-cell memory formation after mild COVID-19. A single record per CDR3 protein comes from TCRdb applying MiXCR to the 5' RACE reads. The table lists some 130,000 distinct CDR3 sequences, roughly 24% of them singletons. The source material was PBMCs or a T cell subset sorted from them (not recorded which). Source of these receptors: an adult woman who had mild COVID-19 (a few samples of this study predate the infection). Cell type and time point are not known.

This clonotype showed up many times. A junction boundary mismatches the germline segment, possibly from a read error. The chain recombines TRBV7-7 with TRBJ2-5, with 10 positions matching TRBD1. The germline V gene has CDR1 SSHAT and CDR2 FNYEAQ (reference sequence). The CDR3 sequence is 15 residues long. The CDR3 protein is CASSLGQGRRETQYF. CDR3 in DNA: TGTGCTAGCAGCTTGGGACAGGGGCGCCGGGAGACCCAGTACTTC.

This chain uses TRBV5-4 with TRBJ2-4, with a tentative D call TRBD2 (6 bases). The CDR3 has 14 amino acids. V lost 0 bases, J lost 4 bases, and 8 bases lay in between. Germline V gene lookup returns CDR1 SGHNT and CDR2 YYREEE (reference sequence). The CDR3 nucleotides read TGTGCCAGCAGCTTGGGACTAGATAAAAACATTCAGTACTTC. Translating gives CASSLGLDKNIQYF.

The CDR3 sequence: CASSPPLGDEQFF. The CDR3 coding sequence is TGTGCCAGCAGCCCACCACTAGGCGATGAGCAGTTCTTC. The chain recombines TRBV7-6 with TRBJ2-1; tentative D call: TRBD2 (5 bases). V shed 5 bases and J shed 8 bases, with 13 bases lying between them. The CDR3 totals 13 residues. Germline V CDR1 and CDR2: SGHVS, FNYEAQ.

This clonotype was observed a few times. The chain has TRBV7-6 and TRBJ2-1; no reliable D call. Germline V gene data show CDR1 as SGHVS and CDR2 as FNYEAQ. CDR3 length equals 13 residues. Trimming pared 3 bases from V and 7 bases from J, leaving 10 bases between. This chain's CDR3 is CASSFQPENEQFF. DNA for the CDR3: TGTGCCAGCAGCTTTCAACCGGAGAATGAGCAGTTCTTC.

This clonotype was found once. A junction end diverges from the germline sequence, so it may reflect a read error. The rearrangement joins TRBV7-6 to TRBJ2-3; D remains ambiguous. CDR3 length equals 17 residues. Germline V gene data show CDR1 as SGHVS and CDR2 as FNYEAQ. CDR3 loop: CASRLVVVTPGTDTQYF. In DNA form, the CDR3 reads TGTGCCAGCAGATTAGTGGTGGTTACACCCGGCACAGATACGCAGTATTTT.

The chain links TRBV7-9 to TRBJ1-1; D is ambiguous. This CDR3 is 14 amino acids long. Trimming shortened V by 5 bases and J by 3 bases, and 13 bases separated the two germline ends. Germline V lookup: CDR1 SEHNR, CDR2 FQNEAQ (reference sequence). CDR3 residues: CASSPLWTDTEAFF. The CDR3 DNA reads as TGTGCCAGCAGCCCACTGTGGACGGACACTGAAGCTTTCTTT.

The rearrangement links TRBV20-1 to TRBJ2-4; D not resolved. CDR1 and CDR2 (germline): DFQATT, SNEGSKA (reference sequence). Trimming cost V 2 bases and J 4 bases, with 12 bases left between them. The CDR3 runs to 14 residues. CDR3 nucleotide sequence: TGCAGTGCTAGATACGGGTTATTGAAAAACATTCAGTACTTC. Its protein product is CSARYGLLKNIQYF.

This clonotype was observed a few times. This chain connects TRBV5-6 to TRBJ2-7; 7 positions match TRBD2. The J segment lost 2 bases and the V segment lost 0 bases, leaving 5 bases of the junction unmatched. The CDR3 sequence is 15 residues long. Germline-derived CDR1 and CDR2 are SGHDT and YYEEEE. This CDR3 reads CASSLDLAAPYEQYF. The CDR3 coding sequence is TGTGCCAGCAGCTTGGACCTAGCGGCTCCCTACGAGCAGTACTTC.

The chain recombines TRBV6-5 with TRBJ2-1, with 9 bases that match TRBD2. The CDR3 covers 13 residues. In germline, CDR1 is MNHEY, CDR2 SVGAGI. Trimming removed 5 bases from V and 6 bases from J; junction bases left unmatched: 2. The CDR3 sequence: CASSLTSGNEQFF. The CDR3 DNA reads TGTGCCAGCAGTCTGACTAGCGGCAATGAGCAGTTCTTC.

This clonotype has more than one count but fewer than ten. The gene calls are TRBV9 and TRBJ1-2, with 8 bases matching TRBD1. After removal of 4 bases from V and 11 bases from J, the junction contained 7 bases not matched to a gene. The CDR3 sequence is 12 residues long. Germline loops: CDR1 SGDLS, CDR2 YYNGEE. The CDR3 protein is CASSSTGQAYTF. The CDR3 DNA is TGTGCCAGCAGCTCTACGGGACAGGCTTACACCTTC.